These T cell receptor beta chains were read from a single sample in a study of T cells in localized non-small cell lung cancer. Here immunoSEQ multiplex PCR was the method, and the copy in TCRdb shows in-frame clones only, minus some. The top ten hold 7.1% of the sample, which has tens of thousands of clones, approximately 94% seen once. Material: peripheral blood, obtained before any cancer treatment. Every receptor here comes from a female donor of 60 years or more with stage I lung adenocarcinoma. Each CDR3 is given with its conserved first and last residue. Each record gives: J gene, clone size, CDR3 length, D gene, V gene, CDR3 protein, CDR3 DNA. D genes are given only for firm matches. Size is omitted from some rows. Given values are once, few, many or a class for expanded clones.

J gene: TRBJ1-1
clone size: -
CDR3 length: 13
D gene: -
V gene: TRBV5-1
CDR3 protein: CASSLGQPNEAFF
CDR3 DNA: TGCGCCAGCAGCTTGGGGCAGCCTAATGAAGCTTTCTTT

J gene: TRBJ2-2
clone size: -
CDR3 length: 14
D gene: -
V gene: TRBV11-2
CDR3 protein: CASSPLRQIGELFF
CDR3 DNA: TGTGCCAGCAGCCCCCTGAGACAAATCGGGGAGCTGTTTTTT

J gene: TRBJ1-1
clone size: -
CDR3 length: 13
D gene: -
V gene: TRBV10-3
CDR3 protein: CAISESTAQEAFF
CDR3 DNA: TGTGCCATCAGTGAGTCGACAGCACAGGAAGCTTTCTTT

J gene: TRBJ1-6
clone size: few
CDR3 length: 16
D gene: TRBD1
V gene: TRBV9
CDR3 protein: CASSVDEGQGNSPLHF
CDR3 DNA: TGTGCCAGCAGCGTAGACGAGGGACAGGGGAATTCACCCCTCCACTTT

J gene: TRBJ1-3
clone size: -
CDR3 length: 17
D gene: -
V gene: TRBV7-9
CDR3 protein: CASSHQLLGNSGNTIYF
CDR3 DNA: TGTGCCAGCAGCCACCAGTTGTTGGGTAACTCTGGAAACACCATATATTTT

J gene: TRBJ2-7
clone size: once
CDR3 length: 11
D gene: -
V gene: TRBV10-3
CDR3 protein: CAIKGSYEQYF
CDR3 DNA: TGTGCCATAAAAGGGTCCTACGAGCAGTACTTC

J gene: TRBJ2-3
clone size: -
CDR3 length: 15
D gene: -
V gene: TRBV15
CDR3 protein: CATSRTVGATDTQYF
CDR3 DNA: TGTGCCACCAGCAGAACCGTCGGGGCCACAGATACGCAGTATTTT

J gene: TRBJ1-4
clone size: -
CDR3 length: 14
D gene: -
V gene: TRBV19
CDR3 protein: CASSILRTSEKLFF
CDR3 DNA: TGTGCCAGTAGTATCCTGAGGACGAGTGAAAAACTGTTTTTT

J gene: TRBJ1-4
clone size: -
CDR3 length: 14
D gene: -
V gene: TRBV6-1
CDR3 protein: CASSDRASNEKLFF
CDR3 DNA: TGTGCCAGCAGTGACAGGGCCTCTAATGAAAAACTGTTTTTT

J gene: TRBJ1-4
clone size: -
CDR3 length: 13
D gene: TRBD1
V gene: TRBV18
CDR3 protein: CASSPDRNEKLFF
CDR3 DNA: TGTGCCAGCTCCCCGGACAGGAATGAAAAACTGTTTTTT

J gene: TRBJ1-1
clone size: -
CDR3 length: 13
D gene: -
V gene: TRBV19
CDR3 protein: CASSIVRGTEAFF
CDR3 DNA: TGTGCCAGTAGTATAGTCAGGGGCACTGAAGCTTTCTTT

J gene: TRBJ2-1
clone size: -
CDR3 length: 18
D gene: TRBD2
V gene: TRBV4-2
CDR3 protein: CASSHPRGERGPHNEQFF
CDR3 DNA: TGTGCCAGCAGCCACCCTAGGGGGGAGCGGGGGCCGCATAATGAGCAGTTCTTC

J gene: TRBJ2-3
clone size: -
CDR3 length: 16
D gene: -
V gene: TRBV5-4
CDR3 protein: CASSSGLRRDTDTQYF
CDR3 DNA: TGTGCCAGCAGCTCCGGACTAAGGAGAGACACAGATACGCAGTATTTT

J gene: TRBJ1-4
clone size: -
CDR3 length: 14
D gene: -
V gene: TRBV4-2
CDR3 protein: CASSLGPLNEKLFF
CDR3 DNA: TGTGCCAGCAGCCTCGGGCCGCTCAATGAAAAACTGTTTTTT

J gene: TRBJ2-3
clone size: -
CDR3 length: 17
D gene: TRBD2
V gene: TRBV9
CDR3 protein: CASSVGSSGGVTDTQYF
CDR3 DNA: TGTGCCAGCAGCGTAGGGTCTAGCGGGGGAGTCACAGATACGCAGTATTTT

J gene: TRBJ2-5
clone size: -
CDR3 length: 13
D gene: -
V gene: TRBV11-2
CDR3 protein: CASSTLFRETQYF
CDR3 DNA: TGTGCCAGCAGCACACTATTTCGAGAGACCCAGTACTTC

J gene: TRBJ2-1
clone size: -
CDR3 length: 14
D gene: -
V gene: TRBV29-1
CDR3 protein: CSVVTDLPYNEQFF
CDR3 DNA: TGCAGCGTTGTTACGGACTTACCTTACAATGAGCAGTTCTTC

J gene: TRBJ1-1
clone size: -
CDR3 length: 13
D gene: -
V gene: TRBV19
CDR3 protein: CASSIVQDTEAFF
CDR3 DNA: TGTGCCAGTAGTATAGTCCAGGACACTGAAGCTTTCTTT

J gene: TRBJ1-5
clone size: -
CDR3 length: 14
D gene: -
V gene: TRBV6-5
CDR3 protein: CASRQSIGDQPQHF
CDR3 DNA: TGTGCCAGCAGGCAGTCCATAGGGGATCAGCCCCAGCATTTT

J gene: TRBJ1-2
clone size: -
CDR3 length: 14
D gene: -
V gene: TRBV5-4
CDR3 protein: CASSLVGRTNGYTF
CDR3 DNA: TGTGCCAGCAGCTTGGTAGGCAGGACAAATGGCTACACCTTC

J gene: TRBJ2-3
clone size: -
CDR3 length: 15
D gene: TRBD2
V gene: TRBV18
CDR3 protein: CASSPGRGVTDTQYF
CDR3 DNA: TGTGCCAGCTCACCCGGACGGGGGGTCACAGATACGCAGTATTTT

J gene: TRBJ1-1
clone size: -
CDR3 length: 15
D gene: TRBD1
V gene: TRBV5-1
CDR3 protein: CASSLAGTGLAEAFF
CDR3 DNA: TGCGCCAGCAGCTTGGCCGGGACAGGGTTGGCTGAAGCTTTCTTT

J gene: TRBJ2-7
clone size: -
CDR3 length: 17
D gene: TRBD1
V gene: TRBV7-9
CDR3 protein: CAILTPSAQGVPYEQYF
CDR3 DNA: TGTGCCATCCTAACACCCTCGGCCCAGGGGGTTCCCTACGAGCAGTACTTC

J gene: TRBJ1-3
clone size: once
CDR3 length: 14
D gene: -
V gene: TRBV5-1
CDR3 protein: CASSPGSGKGTIYF
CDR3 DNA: TGCGCCAGCAGCCCTGGGTCAGGGAAGGGAACCATATATTTT

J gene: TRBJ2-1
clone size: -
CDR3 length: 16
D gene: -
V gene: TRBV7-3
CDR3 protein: CASSSQGGRSYNEQFF
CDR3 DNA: TGTGCCAGCAGCTCTCAGGGGGGACGCTCCTACAATGAGCAGTTCTTC

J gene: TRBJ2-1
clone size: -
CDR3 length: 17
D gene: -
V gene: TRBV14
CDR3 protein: CASSQDSGMGWGNEQFF
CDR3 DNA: TGTGCCAGCAGCCAAGATTCAGGGATGGGCTGGGGCAATGAGCAGTTCTTC

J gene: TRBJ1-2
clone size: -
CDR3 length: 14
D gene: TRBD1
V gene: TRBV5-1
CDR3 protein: CASSPGGQGHGYTF
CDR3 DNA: TGCGCCAGCAGCCCAGGGGGACAGGGGCATGGCTACACCTTC

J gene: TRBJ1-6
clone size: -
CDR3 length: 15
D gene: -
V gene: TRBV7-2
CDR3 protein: CASSPEGHSNSPLHF
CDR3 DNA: TGTGCCAGCAGCCCCGAGGGACACAGTAATTCACCCCTCCACTTT

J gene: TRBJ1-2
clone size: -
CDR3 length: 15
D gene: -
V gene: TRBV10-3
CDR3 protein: CAISELRGQTGGYTF
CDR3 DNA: TGTGCCATCAGTGAGCTCCGGGGGCAGACGGGAGGCTACACCTTC

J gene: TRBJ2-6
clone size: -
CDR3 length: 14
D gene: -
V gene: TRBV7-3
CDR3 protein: CASSPMAGANVLTF
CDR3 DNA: TGTGCCAGCAGCCCCATGGCCGGGGCCAACGTCCTGACTTTC

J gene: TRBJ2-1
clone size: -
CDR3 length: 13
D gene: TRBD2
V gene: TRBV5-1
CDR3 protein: CASGTIPYNEQFF
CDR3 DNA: TGCGCCAGCGGGACTATCCCATACAATGAGCAGTTCTTC

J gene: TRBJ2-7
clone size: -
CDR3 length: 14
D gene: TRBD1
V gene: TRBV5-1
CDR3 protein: CASRPIGTAYEQYF
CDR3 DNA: TGCGCCAGCAGACCGATCGGGACAGCCTACGAGCAGTACTTC

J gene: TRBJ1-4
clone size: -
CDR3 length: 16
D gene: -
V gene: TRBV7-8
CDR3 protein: CASSPIGRYNNEKLFF
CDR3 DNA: TGTGCCAGCAGCCCTATCGGGAGGTATAATAATGAAAAACTGTTTTTT

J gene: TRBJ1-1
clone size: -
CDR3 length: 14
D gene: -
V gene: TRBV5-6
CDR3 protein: CASSLQGLRTEAFF
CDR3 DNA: TGTGCCAGCAGCTTGCAGGGATTGAGGACTGAAGCTTTCTTT

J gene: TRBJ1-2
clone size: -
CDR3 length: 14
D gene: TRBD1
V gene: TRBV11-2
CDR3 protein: CASSLTGWVNGYTF
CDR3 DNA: TGTGCCAGCAGCCTGACAGGGTGGGTGAATGGCTACACCTTC

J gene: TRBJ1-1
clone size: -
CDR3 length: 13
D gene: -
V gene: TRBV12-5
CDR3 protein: CASGSEWGTEAFF
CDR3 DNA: TGTGCTAGTGGCTCCGAGTGGGGCACTGAAGCTTTCTTT

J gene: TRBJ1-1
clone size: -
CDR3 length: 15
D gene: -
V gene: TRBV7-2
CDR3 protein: CASSLDPQPFTEAFF
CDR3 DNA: TGTGCCAGCAGCTTAGATCCACAGCCCTTCACTGAAGCTTTCTTT

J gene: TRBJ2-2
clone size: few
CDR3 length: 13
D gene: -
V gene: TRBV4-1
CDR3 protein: CASSPAGTGELFF
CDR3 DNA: TGCGCCAGCAGCCCGGCAGGGACCGGGGAGCTGTTTTTT

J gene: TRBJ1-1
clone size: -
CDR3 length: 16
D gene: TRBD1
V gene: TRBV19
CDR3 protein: CASSITRGQGLTEAFF
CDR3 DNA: TGTGCCAGTTCAATCACGCGAGGACAGGGATTAACTGAAGCTTTCTTT

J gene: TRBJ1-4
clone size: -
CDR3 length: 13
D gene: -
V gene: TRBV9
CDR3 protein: CASSVGTNEKLFF
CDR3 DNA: TGTGCCAGCAGCGTAGGGACTAATGAAAAACTGTTTTTT

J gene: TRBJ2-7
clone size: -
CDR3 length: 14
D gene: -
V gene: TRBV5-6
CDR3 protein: CASNYRGLLREQYF
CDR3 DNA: TGTGCCAGCAACTACAGGGGACTATTACGAGAGCAGTACTTC

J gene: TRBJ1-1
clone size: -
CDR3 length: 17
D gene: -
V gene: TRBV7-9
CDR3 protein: CASSGLAQGGRETEAFF
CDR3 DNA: TGTGCCAGCAGCGGGTTGGCGCAGGGAGGAAGGGAGACTGAAGCTTTCTTT

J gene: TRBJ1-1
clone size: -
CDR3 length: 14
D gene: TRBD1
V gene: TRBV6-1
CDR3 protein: CASRPRGANTEAFF
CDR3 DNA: TGTGCCAGCAGGCCCAGGGGGGCGAACACTGAAGCTTTCTTT

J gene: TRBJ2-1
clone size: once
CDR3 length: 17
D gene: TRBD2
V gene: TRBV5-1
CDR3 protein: CASSSRGRGEGLNEQFF
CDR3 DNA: TGCGCCAGCAGCTCCAGAGGGCGGGGGGAAGGTTTGAATGAGCAGTTCTTC

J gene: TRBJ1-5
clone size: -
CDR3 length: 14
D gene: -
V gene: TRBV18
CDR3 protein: CASSRTGSHQPQHF
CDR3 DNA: TGTGCCAGCTCACGTACAGGGTCTCATCAGCCCCAGCATTTT